One sample yielded the 27 T cell receptor beta chains listed below, sequenced in a study of T cells after yellow fever vaccination. Via MiXCR, TCRdb re-called the 5' RACE reads, giving one row per CDR3 protein. The data contain some 600,000 distinct CDR3 sequences, roughly a sixth of them singletons. The specimen was PBMCs, collected 5 days after the first yellow fever vaccination. These receptors were obtained from a man younger than 35 who received the YFV17D yellow fever vaccine.

A remark on this clonotype: A single base separates this from a much larger clone, so it may be a read error. The CDR3 does not close with the conserved phenylalanine or tryptophan, likely indicating a read error. This chain connects TRBV4-3 to TRBJ2-7, with 11 nucleotides matching TRBD2. Germline CDR1 reads LGHNA; CDR2 reads YSLEER. V lost 0 bases and J lost 0; bases outside the gene matches: 1. The CDR3 loop spans 16 amino acids. CDR3 sequence reads: CASSQDLAGGSYEQYY. The CDR3 nucleotides read TGCGCCAGCAGCCAAGATCTAGCGGGGGGCTCCTACGAGCAGTACTAC.

This clonotype was seen more than once but under ten times. This chain joins TRBV29-1 and TRBJ1-1; D gene ambiguous. This CDR3 has 16 amino acids. Trimming pared 0 bases from V and 3 bases from J, leaving 17 bases between. Germline values: CDR1 SQVTM, CDR2 ANQGSEA. The CDR3, as DNA: TGCAGCGTTGAAGAAAGGTATGCCGCTGTGGACACTGAAGCTTTCTTT. Amino acid sequence: CSVEERYAAVDTEAFF. The whole variable domain, filled in from reference TRBV29-1 and TRBJ1-1, reads SAVISQKPSRDICQRGTSLTIQCQVDSQVTMMFWYRQQPGQSLTLIATANQGSEATYESGFVIDKFPISRPNLTFSTLTVSNMSPEDSSIYLCSVEERYAAVDTEAFFGQGTRLTVV.

V usage is TRBV6-2 or TRBV6-3 and J usage is TRBJ2-1; 8 bases are shared with TRBD1. The CDR3 consists of 17 residues. V was clipped by 4 bases and J by 2 bases; unmatched bases: 10. Germline V lookup: CDR1 MNHEY, CDR2 SVGEGT. CDR3: CASSFRTGPPPYNEQFF. CDR3 nucleotide sequence: TGTGCCAGCAGTTTTCGGACAGGGCCCCCGCCCTACAATGAGCAGTTCTTC.

This chain links TRBV7-6 with TRBJ2-3; D gene ambiguous. The CDR3 is 11 residues long. The germline V and J ends were trimmed by 5 bases and 7 bases, with 7 bases remaining between them. Germline V gene data show CDR1 as SGHVS and CDR2 as FNYEAQ. CDR3 in DNA: TGTGCCAGCAGCACCATGAATACGCAGTATTTT. Protein sequence: CASSTMNTQYF.

This clonotype occurred a few times. The chain recombines TRBV20-1 with TRBJ1-5, with D maybe TRBD1 (6 bases). Germline V gives CDR1 DFQATT, CDR2 SNEGSKA (reference sequence). CDR3 length equals 13 residues. Trimming shortened V by 2 bases and J by 7 bases, and 12 bases separated the two germline ends. This CDR3 reads CSARHRQDQPQHF. CDR3 sequence (DNA): TGCAGTGCTAGACACCGACAGGACCAGCCCCAGCATTTT.

Only a few counts were recorded for this clonotype. The rearrangement links TRBV20-1 to TRBJ2-1; the match to TRBD2 covers 16 bases. CDR1 is DFQATT, CDR2 SNEGSKA, per germline (reference sequence). The V gene end was trimmed by 6 bases and the J gene end by 9 bases; junction bases not matched to a gene: 5. The CDR3 runs to 14 residues. The CDR3, as DNA: TGCAGTGCAAAGGGACTAGCGGGGGGGACTGAGCAGTTCTTC. Protein: CSAKGLAGGTEQFF.

This clonotype came up a few times. The rearrangement joins TRBV18 to TRBJ2-1; either TRBD1 or TRBD2 may fit D (5 bases each). CDR3 length: 13 amino acids. The V gene lost 8 bases and the J gene lost 7 bases, with 15 bases spanning the gap. Germline V lookup: CDR1 KGHSH, CDR2 LQKENI. The CDR3 nucleotides read TGTGCCAGCCGCGTTTCCAGGGAGAATGAGCAGTTCTTC. It yields the protein CASRVSRENEQFF.

A few counts support this clonotype. V gene TRBV10-3 combines with J gene TRBJ2-3; D is unresolved. Germline lookup yields CDR1 ENHRY and CDR2 SYGVKD. The V end lost 1 base, the J end lost 7 bases, and 15 bases lay between the germline ends. CDR3 length: 15 amino acids. The CDR3 region is CAISEFLKTQNTQYF. For the CDR3, the DNA is TGTGCCATCAGTGAGTTTCTCAAGACACAGAATACGCAGTATTTT.

The sample holds one count of this clonotype. This chain joins TRBV12-3 or TRBV12-4 and TRBJ2-3; TRBD2 matches 10 bases. J gave up 6 bases and V 3 bases, and 3 bases lay outside the gene matches. The CDR3 has 14 residues. CDR3 region: CASSFGLAVDTQYF. CDR3 DNA sequence: TGTGCCAGCAGTTTCGGACTAGCGGTCGATACGCAGTATTTT.

The V and J genes are TRBV5-1 and TRBJ2-1; 10 bases agree with TRBD2. This CDR3 is built from 16 residues. The ends lost 3 bases at V and 10 bases at J; junction bases unmatched: 13. The germline V gene encodes CDR1 SGHRS and CDR2 YFSETQ. The CDR3 DNA is TGCGCCAGCAGCTCATGGAGCGGGGGGGCCTCGAGGGAGCAGTTCTTC. Translation: CASSSWSGGASREQFF.

This clonotype was counted a few times. This chain uses TRBV4-2 with TRBJ2-5; 9 bases line up with TRBD1. In germline, CDR1 is LGHNA, CDR2 YNFKEQ. V lost 4 bases, J lost 2 bases, and 14 bases stayed unmatched. The CDR3 has 18 residues. The CDR3 loop reads CASSLPPGTGTTQETQYF. Written as DNA, the CDR3 is TGTGCCAGCAGCCTTCCTCCCGGGACAGGGACAACTCAAGAGACCCAGTACTTC.

This clonotype has just a few counts. The chain's CDR3 is CATSDSGTPNTGELFF. In DNA form, the CDR3 reads TGTGCCACCAGTGACTCCGGGACACCGAACACCGGGGAGCTGTTTTTT. The V call is TRBV24-1, the J call TRBJ2-2; tentative D call: TRBD1 (6 bases). CDR1 is KGHDR, CDR2 SFDVKD, per germline. The V end was cut by 4 bases, the J end by 0 bases, with 11 bases between. The CDR3 has 16 residues.

In this sample, this clonotype turned up a few times. V gene TRBV9 combines with J gene TRBJ1-2; TRBD1 is a possible D gene (5 bases). The germline V and J ends were trimmed by 2 bases and 8 bases, with 13 bases remaining between them. The CDR3 is 13 amino acids. CDR1 and CDR2 from the germline V gene are SGDLS and YYNGEE. DNA for the CDR3: TGTGCCAGCAGCGTTGAGACAGAAACAGGCTACACCTTC. Translation gives CASSVETETGYTF.

This rearrangement joins TRBV6-1 to TRBJ1-4, with 7 bases that match TRBD1. Germline CDR1 reads MNHNS; CDR2 reads SASEGT. V lost 3 bases and J lost 7; bases outside the gene matches: 11. The CDR3 consists of 16 residues. DNA of the CDR3: TGTGCCAGCAGTGATCCTGGGGCAGGGGGTACTGAAAAACTGTTTTTT. Its protein is CASSDPGAGGTEKLFF.

This clonotype came up a few times. The chain couples TRBV7-2 to TRBJ2-5, with D possibly being TRBD2 (5 bases). The CDR3 extends over 15 amino acids. Trimming took 1 base from V and 2 from J, leaving 11 bases between them. CDR1 and CDR2 from the germline V gene are SGHTA and FQGNSA. In nucleotides, the CDR3 is TGTGCCAGCAGCTTAGGTGGCCGGGATCAAGAGACCCAGTACTTC. Translation gives CASSLGGRDQETQYF.

The J gene is TRBJ1-2, the V gene TRBV7-2, with 9 bases aligning to TRBD1. Per germline, CDR1 SGHTA and CDR2 FQGNSA. There are 14 residues in the CDR3. The V and J ends lost 2 bases and 6 bases, in that order; junction bases with no gene match: 4. In DNA form, the CDR3 reads TGTGCCAGCAGCTTACACACAGGGGGCGATGGCTACACCTTC. Protein: CASSLHTGGDGYTF.

The gene calls are TRBV4-2 and TRBJ2-3; the match to TRBD2 covers 9 bases. The CDR3 contains 16 residues. Trimming took 1 base from V and 6 from J; bases not matched to a gene: 8. Germline values: CDR1 LGHNA, CDR2 YNFKEQ. CDR3 coding DNA: TGTGCCAGCAGCCAAGGCCAGCGGGGGGCCGGGGATACGCAGTATTTT. Translation: CASSQGQRGAGDTQYF.

The chain has TRBV9 and TRBJ1-4; D unresolved. The V gene's germline CDR1 is SGDLS and CDR2 YYNGEE. There are 13 residues in the CDR3. V lost 3 bases and J lost 3, with 6 bases in between. The CDR3 protein is CASSAVPNEKLFF. The CDR3 coding sequence is TGTGCCAGCAGCGCCGTACCTAATGAAAAACTGTTTTTT.

This clonotype was seen more than once but under ten times. This sequence joins TRBV5-1 and TRBJ2-5, with 9 bases aligning to TRBD1. Germline V CDR1 and CDR2: SGHRS, YFSETQ. Trimming cost V 4 bases and J 3 bases; bases outside gene matches: 4. This CDR3 has 14 amino acids. Here the CDR3 DNA reads TGCGCCAGCAGCACAGGGGGCTCGGAAGAGACCCAGTACTTC. Its protein is CASSTGGSEETQYF. Based on the CDR3 plus reference TRBV5-1 and TRBJ2-5, the full variable domain is KAGVTQTPRYLIKTRGQQVTLSCSPISGHRSVSWYQQTPGQGLQFLFEYFSETQRNKGNFPGRFSGRQFSNSRSEMNVSTLELGDSALYLCASSTGGSEETQYFGPGTRLLVL.

This rearrangement joins TRBV15 to TRBJ2-2; 7 nucleotides match TRBD1. Germline lookup yields CDR1 LNHNV and CDR2 YYDKDF (reference sequence). The trim removed 1 base at V and 3 bases at J, leaving 2 bases unmatched. The CDR3 contains 15 residues. The CDR3 DNA follows: TGTGCCACCAGCAGAGTTGGGACAGACACCGGGGAGCTGTTTTTT. This sequence encodes CATSRVGTDTGELFF.

This clonotype was seen a few times. CDR3: CASSGQGTLNEQFF. The DNA of the CDR3 is TGCGCCAGCAGTGGTCAAGGGACACTCAATGAGCAGTTCTTC. The genes are TRBV10-1 and TRBJ2-1; D might be TRBD1 (6 bases). The CDR3 is made up of 14 amino acids. The germline CDR1 and CDR2 sequences are WNHNN and SYGVQD (reference sequence). Trimming took 4 bases from V and 6 from J, leaving 13 bases between them.

This sequence joins TRBV7-6 and TRBJ1-1; D is unresolved. There are 18 residues in the CDR3. Trimming shortened V by 1 base and J by 0 bases, and 18 bases separated the two germline ends. The V gene's germline CDR1 is SGHVS and CDR2 FNYEAQ. The DNA for the CDR3 is TGTGCCAGCAGCTTAGGGGCAGACGGAGGAATTATGAACACTGAAGCTTTCTTT. It specifies CASSLGADGGIMNTEAFF.

The chain recombines TRBV15 with TRBJ2-7; 11 positions agree with TRBD2. V lost 0 bases, J lost 5 bases, and 6 bases stayed unmatched. The CDR3 covers 16 residues. CDR1 is LNHNV, CDR2 YYDKDF, per germline (reference sequence). CDR3 DNA: TGTGCCACCAGCAGAGAACTAGCGGGGGAACGTAACGAGCAGTACTTC. Its translation is CATSRELAGERNEQYF.

This clonotype has only a few counts. V and J are TRBV20-1 and TRBJ1-6; D ambiguous. This CDR3 has 13 amino acids. The V and J ends lost 1 base and 7 bases respectively, with 8 bases between them. Germline V gene data show CDR1 as DFQATT and CDR2 as SNEGSKA (reference sequence). The CDR3 reads CSARVDGNSPLHF. The DNA of the CDR3 is TGCAGTGCTAGAGTGGATGGGAATTCACCCCTCCACTTT.

This clonotype was counted only a few times. The chain has TRBV7-2 and TRBJ2-7; perhaps TRBD2 as D (5 bases). V was pared by 3 bases and J by 2 bases, with 11 bases between. Germline CDR1 reads SGHTA; CDR2 reads FQGNSA. The CDR3 extends over 14 amino acids. The CDR3 DNA is TGTGCCAGCAGCTTCACAGCGGCCCCCTACGAGCAGTACTTC. It is translated as CASSFTAAPYEQYF. Drawing the rest from reference TRBV7-2 and TRBJ2-7, the complete variable domain is GAGVSQSPSNKVTEKGKDVELRCDPISGHTALYWYRQSLGQGLEFLIYFQGNSAPDKSGLPSDRFSAERTGGSVSTLTIQRTQQEDSAVYLCASSFTAAPYEQYFGPGTRLTVT.

This rearrangement joins TRBV5-1 to TRBJ1-1; D unclear. The CDR3 is made up of 13 amino acids. Germline lookup yields CDR1 SGHRS and CDR2 YFSETQ. Deletions cut 5 bases from V and 8 bases from J, with 16 bases between. CDR3 sequence (DNA): TGCGCCAGCAGTAAAGACTCTGGCGGGGAAGCTTTCTTT. Protein: CASSKDSGGEAFF.

The V call is TRBV6-5, the J call TRBJ2-3; the D gene could be TRBD1 or TRBD2 (6 bases each). V gave up 2 bases and J gave up 0 bases, with 12 bases separating them. Germline V gene lookup returns CDR1 MNHEY and CDR2 SVGAGI. This CDR3 region has 16 residues. Here the CDR3 DNA reads TGTGCCAGCAGTTACCGAGGGGGGTTGAGCACAGATACGCAGTATTTT. Its protein product is CASSYRGGLSTDTQYF.